The 16 T cell receptor beta chains given below trace back to one sample, sequenced in a study of T cells in Graves' hyperthyroidism and ophthalmopathy. There were TCR beta CDR3 regions amplified from RNA transcripts. HTBI primers were employed in a first-round RT-PCR of the TCR CDR3. TCRdb re-derived calls from the multiplex PCR reads in MiXCR, one entry per CDR3 protein. Of approximately 400,000 distinct CDR3 sequences in the sample, just under 15% were seen once. Sequenced material: blood. Source of these receptors: a woman aged 25-40 years with Graves' hyperthyroidism.

V and J are TRBV6-1 and TRBJ2-1; 7 nucleotides agree with TRBD2. Germline-derived CDR1 and CDR2 are MNHNS and SASEGT. The CDR3 is 15 amino acids. With V trimmed by 6 bases and J by 4 bases, 9 bases remained unmatched. The CDR3 is CASSPSGEVYNEQFF. CDR3 nucleotides: TGTGCCAGCAGCCCGAGCGGGGAAGTTTACAATGAGCAGTTCTTC.

The V gene is TRBV27, the J gene TRBJ2-3; 11 bases map to TRBD2. Germline CDR1 reads MNHEY; CDR2 reads SMNVEV (reference sequence). The V gene end was trimmed by 5 bases and the J gene end by 4 bases; junction bases not matched to a gene: 14. The CDR3 sequence is 18 residues long. CDR3 in DNA: TGTGCCAGCAGTCTCCGGATAGCGGGAGGGCCGAGGGCAGATACGCAGTATTTT. The encoded protein is CASSLRIAGGPRADTQYF.

This clonotype was seen more than once but under ten times. The chain employs TRBV10-2 and TRBJ1-5, with D possibly matching TRBD1 (6 bases). This CDR3 comprises 17 residues. The ends were cut back, 3 bases at V and 0 bases at J, with 15 bases in the middle. Germline CDR1 and CDR2: WSHSY and SAAADI. The CDR3 DNA reads TGCGCCAGCAGTGACGCAGGGGTGGCTTATAGCAATCAGCCCCAGCATTTT. Protein sequence: CASSDAGVAYSNQPQHF.

About this clonotype itself: A much more abundant neighbour one base away suggests this may be a read error. V gene TRBV25-1 combines with J gene TRBJ1-4; 9 bases fit TRBD1. Germline CDR1 reads MGHDK; CDR2 reads SYGVNS. The CDR3 is 18 residues long. The CDR3, as DNA: TGTGCCAGCAGTCCCTACCAAGGGGGGACAGGGAGTATAGAAAAACTGCTTTTT. This codes for CASSPYQGGTGSIEKLLF.

This clonotype was observed at least ten times. The chain uses TRBV28 and TRBJ2-5; D is tentatively TRBD1 or TRBD2 (5 bases each). The CDR3 spans 16 residues. The germline V gene encodes CDR1 MDHEN and CDR2 SYDVKM. Between the trimmed V and J ends, which lost 6 bases and 0 bases, there was a span of 17 bases. Here the CDR3 DNA reads TGTGCCAGCAGCCCGGGACCGCTTGGGAACCAAGAGACCCAGTACTTC. Amino acids: CASSPGPLGNQETQYF. Supplemented by reference TRBV28 and TRBJ2-5, the full variable domain reads DVKVTQSSRYLVKRTGEKVFLECVQDMDHENMFWYRQDPGLGLRLIYFSYDVKMKEKGDIPEGYSVSREKKERFSLILESASTNQTSMYLCASSPGPLGNQETQYFGPGTRLLVL.

This clonotype was recorded many times. V gene TRBV12-3 or TRBV12-4 combines with J gene TRBJ2-2; D is uncertain. CDR3 size: 14 residues. V was shortened by 4 bases and J by 2 bases, with 8 bases between the two germline ends. CDR3 sequence (DNA): TGTGCCAGCAGTTCCCAAGAAAACACCGGGGAGCTGTTTTTT. Amino acids: CASSSQENTGELFF.

In its sample, this clonotype was seen many times. The chain joins TRBV18 to TRBJ2-3; TRBD2 agrees at 13 bases. J gave up 3 bases and V 5 bases, and 8 bases lay outside the gene matches. This CDR3 is built from 17 residues. The germline CDR1 and CDR2 sequences are KGHSH and LQKENI. This CDR3 is CASSGATSGRPTDTQYF. Written as DNA, the CDR3 is TGTGCCAGCTCAGGGGCGACTAGCGGGAGGCCGACAGATACGCAGTATTTT. Supplemented by reference TRBV18 and TRBJ2-3, the full variable domain reads NAGVMQNPRHLVRRRGQEARLRCSPMKGHSHVYWYRQLPEEGLKFMVYLQKENIIDESGMPKERFSAEFPKEGPSILRIQQVVRGDSAAYFCASSGATSGRPTDTQYFGPGTRLTVL.

This clonotype was seen repeatedly, ten times or more. V usage is TRBV28 and J usage is TRBJ1-3; 7 nucleotides agree with TRBD1. The CDR3 loop spans 17 amino acids. Germline V gene lookup returns CDR1 MDHEN and CDR2 SYDVKM. V dropped 7 bases and J dropped 0; count of bases not matched to a gene: 12. The CDR3 protein is CASTLEAGTVSGNTIYF. CDR3 sequence (DNA): TGTGCCAGCACCTTAGAGGCGGGGACAGTCTCTGGAAACACCATATATTTT.

This clonotype was found many times. The rearrangement links TRBV13 to TRBJ2-3; TRBD1 matches at 7 bases. V was pared by 0 bases and J by 6 bases, with 3 bases of the junction left unmatched. Germline V lookup: CDR1 PRHDT, CDR2 FYEKMQ (reference sequence). This CDR3 contains 14 residues. DNA for the CDR3: TGTGCCAGCAGCTTAGGGACAGGGCGGGATACGCAGTATTTT. Translation: CASSLGTGRDTQYF.

This clonotype appeared many times. This sequence joins TRBV7-2 and TRBJ2-7; D may be TRBD2 (6 bases). The V end lost 1 base, the J end lost 2 bases, and 12 bases lay between the germline ends. The CDR3 consists of 15 residues. Germline values: CDR1 SGHTA, CDR2 FQGNSA. The CDR3 sequence: CASSLGGLLPYEQYF. DNA of the CDR3: TGTGCCAGCAGCTTAGGGGGACTTCTACCCTACGAGCAGTACTTC.

This rearrangement joins TRBV29-1 to TRBJ1-2, with unresolved D. V lost 3 bases and J 2 bases, leaving 10 bases between the germline ends. The CDR3 totals 13 residues. Germline V gives CDR1 SQVTM, CDR2 ANQGSEA. CDR3 sequence (DNA): TGCAGCGTTGACGGTGGGCAGAACTATGGCTACACCTTC. Translated, it gives CSVDGGQNYGYTF.

V and J are TRBV20-1 and TRBJ1-6, with D hard to call. Germline V gives CDR1 DFQATT, CDR2 SNEGSKA (reference sequence). Trimming stripped 4 bases from V and 0 bases from J, with 13 bases between. The CDR3 extends over 16 amino acids. The CDR3 protein is CSATLGQSSYNSPLHF. The CDR3 DNA sequence: TGCAGTGCTACCCTGGGCCAAAGCTCCTATAATTCACCCCTCCACTTT.

This clonotype was counted at least ten times. V is TRBV3-1 and J is TRBJ1-2; D call uncertain. CDR3 length equals 13 residues. Germline values: CDR1 LGHDT, CDR2 YNNKEL (reference sequence). V lost 0 bases and J lost 5, with 7 bases in between. DNA for the CDR3: TGTGCCAGCAGCCAAGAGGCACGATATGGCTACACCTTC. It translates to CASSQEARYGYTF.

This clonotype was counted ten times or more. The CDR3 is CASSLARYQETQYF. The DNA for the CDR3 is TGTGCCAGCAGCTTAGCAAGATACCAAGAGACCCAGTACTTC. The genes are TRBV7-2 and TRBJ2-5; D uncertain. The CDR3 is made up of 14 amino acids. Trimming pared 0 bases from V and 0 bases from J, leaving 5 bases between. Germline V gene lookup returns CDR1 SGHTA and CDR2 FQGNSA.

At least ten counts were recorded for this clonotype. The genes are TRBV7-9 and TRBJ2-3; 11 bases are a match to TRBD2. Germline-derived CDR1 and CDR2 are SEHNR and FQNEAQ (reference sequence). The CDR3 totals 15 residues. With V trimmed by 4 bases and J by 2 bases, 2 bases remained unmatched. The CDR3 protein is CASSSTSGNTDTQYF. Here the CDR3 DNA reads TGTGCCAGCAGCTCGACTAGCGGGAACACAGATACGCAGTATTTT.

On this clonotype itself: A much larger clone differs from this one at a single base, so this may be a read error. The CDR3 DNA is TGCGCCAGCGGCTTAGGATGGACAGGGTTGACGCTGGGGGACACCGGGGAGCTGTTTTTT. Its translation: CASGLGWTGLTLGDTGELFF. V usage is TRBV5-1 and J usage is TRBJ2-2, with 8 nucleotides matching TRBD1. This CDR3 is built from 20 residues. Germline V gene lookup returns CDR1 SGHRS and CDR2 YFSETQ.